The next 6 T cell receptor beta chains were all read from a single sample in a study of T cell repertoires in cytomegalovirus infection. From the reads, TCRdb called clonotypes with MiXCR, one entry per CDR3 protein. Among about 260,000 distinct CDR3 sequences listed, roughly 10% were seen once. Sequences were obtained from PBMCs. All receptors come from a human donor in good health (CMV status not recorded). Some clones in this sample may be carry-over from other donors' samples.

This clonotype has a count of ten or more. The rearrangement links TRBV12-3 or TRBV12-4 to TRBJ2-4; TRBD2 agrees at 10 bases. CDR3 length: 15 residues. Unmatched junction bases numbered 9, after V lost 4 bases and J lost 9 bases. The chain's CDR3 is CASSSGLAEEGIQYF. In nucleotides, the CDR3 is TGTGCCAGCAGTTCAGGACTAGCGGAGGAGGGCATTCAGTACTTC.

This clonotype was counted ten times or more. V and J are TRBV7-2 and TRBJ1-5; no reliable D call. This CDR3 has 17 amino acids. Germline V CDR1 and CDR2: SGHTA, FQGNSA. V lost 0 bases, J lost 5 bases, and 17 bases lay in between. The CDR3 DNA reads TGTGCCAGCAGCTTAGCGCTTAACATCCAACACGATCAGCCCCAGCATTTT. Translating gives CASSLALNIQHDQPQHF.

This clonotype has a count of ten or more. The chain combines TRBV7-2 with TRBJ2-5; unclear D gene. Germline CDR1 and CDR2: SGHTA and FQGNSA. Deletions cut 6 bases from V and 5 bases from J, with 7 bases between. The CDR3 sequence is 11 residues long. CDR3 bases: TGTGCCAGCAGTCAAACCGAGACCCAGTACTTC. Protein product: CASSQTETQYF.

This sequence joins TRBV7-2 and TRBJ2-7; TRBD2 is a possible D gene (5 bases). The ends were cut back, 7 bases at V and 1 base at J, with 20 bases in the middle. Germline V gives CDR1 SGHTA, CDR2 FQGNSA. The CDR3 is 16 amino acids. The CDR3 DNA is TGTGCCAGCAAGTTGGAAAGAGGGCTTAAGTCCTACGAGCAGTACTTC. It translates to CASKLERGLKSYEQYF.

This clonotype was detected ten times or more. V is TRBV11-2 and J is TRBJ2-1, with 9 bases fitting TRBD2. The CDR3 spans 14 residues. Germline CDR1 reads SGHAT; CDR2 reads FQNNGV. V lost 8 bases and J lost 12; bases outside the gene matches: 14. CDR3 region: CASQEGVSGRGQFF. As DNA, the CDR3 is TGTGCCAGCCAAGAGGGAGTTAGCGGGAGAGGGCAGTTCTTC.

This clonotype showed up many times. The chain uses TRBV7-2 and TRBJ2-2; D uncertain. Trimming removed 5 bases at V and 2 bases at J, with 6 bases between. Germline V gene data show CDR1 as SGHTA and CDR2 as FQGNSA. This CDR3 has 13 residues. The CDR3 is CASSPYNTGELFF. CDR3 DNA: TGTGCCAGCAGCCCGTATAACACCGGGGAGCTGTTTTTT.